These 27 T cell receptor beta chains were all obtained from the same sample, sequenced in a study of T-cell memory formation after mild COVID-19. TCRdb called the 5' RACE reads again in MiXCR, with one record for every CDR3 protein. The sample yields around 450,000 distinct CDR3 sequences, 20% to 30% seen once. Sample: PBMCs or a T cell subset sorted from them (not recorded which). The receptors shown here come from an adult woman who had mild COVID-19 (a few samples of this study predate the infection). Cell type and time point are not known.

The V call is TRBV6-6, the J call TRBJ2-3, with 8 bases aligning to TRBD2. The CDR3 runs to 16 residues. From germline, CDR1 is MNHNY and CDR2 SVGAGI (reference sequence). V shed 2 bases and J 2 bases; nucleotides not matched to a gene: 6. The CDR3 DNA sequence: TGTGCCAGCAGTTACCCATCACTAGCGGACACAGATACGCAGTATTTT. It translates to CASSYPSLADTDTQYF.

The chain couples TRBV29-1 to TRBJ2-3; maybe TRBD1 (5 bases). The germline V and J ends were trimmed by 4 bases and 4 bases, with 12 bases remaining between them. The germline CDR1 and CDR2 sequences are SQVTM and ANQGSEA. The CDR3 length is 13 residues. CDR3 loop: CSVVRGGADTQYF. The CDR3 nucleotides read TGCAGCGTTGTAAGGGGTGGGGCAGATACGCAGTATTTT.

There are a few counts of this clonotype. The CDR3 is CASSSQVASYNEQFF. The CDR3 bases are TGCGCCAGCAGCTCACAGGTAGCCTCCTACAATGAGCAGTTCTTC. This chain joins TRBV5-1 and TRBJ2-1; D is possibly TRBD1 (5 bases). The V end was cut by 3 bases, the J end by 0 bases, with 10 bases between. Germline V gene data show CDR1 as SGHRS and CDR2 as YFSETQ. The CDR3 is made up of 15 amino acids.

This clonotype has just one count. V and J are TRBV2 and TRBJ1-1; D uncertain. Trimming removed 6 bases at V and 2 bases at J, with 13 bases between. Germline V gene lookup returns CDR1 SNHLY and CDR2 FYNNEI. The CDR3 consists of 14 residues. CDR3 DNA: TGTGCCAGCAGCTTGGGTGCAGCCAACACTGAAGCTTTCTTT. It translates to CASSLGAANTEAFF.

V is TRBV27 and J is TRBJ2-3; TRBD2 matches at 8 bases. V trimming: 3 bases; J trimming: 6 bases; junction bases outside the gene matches: 8. Germline V gene lookup returns CDR1 MNHEY and CDR2 SMNVEV (reference sequence). The CDR3 is made up of 15 amino acids. The CDR3 DNA reads as TGTGCCAGCAGTTTCATAGCGGGGCCGGGGGATACGCAGTATTTT. The encoded protein is CASSFIAGPGDTQYF.

This clonotype has ten or more counts. The chain combines TRBV5-6 with TRBJ1-4; possible D gene TRBD1, 5 bases. Germline V gene lookup returns CDR1 SGHDT and CDR2 YYEEEE. Between the trimmed V and J ends, which lost 0 bases and 5 bases, there was a span of 11 bases. The CDR3 length is 15 residues. Written as DNA, the CDR3 is TGTGCCAGCAGCTTGGCCGCAGGGCACAATGAAAAACTGTTTTTT. This encodes CASSLAAGHNEKLFF. The full variable domain, completed using reference TRBV5-6 and TRBJ1-4, is DAGVTQSPTHLIKTRGQQVTLRCSPKSGHDTVSWYQQALGQGPQFIFQYYEEEERQRGNFPDRFSGHQFPNYSSELNVNALLLGDSALYLCASSLAAGHNEKLFFGSGTQLSVL.

V gene TRBV28 combines with J gene TRBJ1-2, with D unresolved. The germline CDR1 and CDR2 sequences are MDHEN and SYDVKM. The V end was cut by 7 bases, the J end by 4 bases, with 7 bases between. CDR3 length equals 11 residues. DNA of the CDR3: TGTGCCAGCACCCAGAGCTATGGCTACACCTTC. Amino acids: CASTQSYGYTF.

This clonotype was counted only a few times. V usage is TRBV10-3 and J usage is TRBJ2-1; D remains unclear. CDR1 and CDR2 (germline): ENHRY, SYGVKD. Trimming took off 5 bases at V and 8 bases at J, with 7 bases between the two ends. This CDR3 region has 11 residues. The CDR3 DNA reads as TGTGCCATCAGTCGGGCCGATGAGCAGTTCTTC. Translating it yields CAISRADEQFF.

The chain is built from TRBV5-1 and TRBJ2-3; perhaps TRBD2 as D (6 bases). The CDR3 contains 15 residues. The V gene's germline CDR1 is SGHRS and CDR2 YFSETQ. Trimming removed 7 bases at V and 4 bases at J, with 19 bases between. DNA for the CDR3: TGCGCCAGCTTTGGAGGGCGGGGTGGAGCAGATACGCAGTATTTT. This gives the protein CASFGGRGGADTQYF. The full variable domain, with the rest looked up from reference TRBV5-1 and TRBJ2-3, is KAGVTQTPRYLIKTRGQQVTLSCSPISGHRSVSWYQQTPGQGLQFLFEYFSETQRNKGNFPGRFSGRQFSNSRSEMNVSTLELGDSALYLCASFGGRGGADTQYFGPGTRLTVL.

This clonotype was counted only a few times. The rearrangement joins TRBV9 to TRBJ2-2, with D perhaps matching TRBD1 (5 bases). V dropped 7 bases and J dropped 4 bases, with 11 bases sitting between them. CDR1 and CDR2 from the germline V gene are SGDLS and YYNGEE. The CDR3 length is 13 residues. CDR3 protein: CASQEGVTGELFF. CDR3 DNA: TGTGCCAGCCAGGAAGGGGTCACCGGGGAGCTGTTTTTT. The variable domain in full, completed from reference TRBV9 and TRBJ2-2, reads DSGVTQTPKHLITATGQRVTLRCSPRSGDLSVYWYQQSLDQGLQFLIQYYNGEERAKGNILERFSAQQFPDLHSELNLSSLELGDSALYFCASQEGVTGELFFGEGSRLTVL.

This clonotype came up once. The rearrangement links TRBV7-3 to TRBJ2-2, with 8 bases fitting TRBD1. Germline V lookup: CDR1 SGHTA, CDR2 FQGTGA. The CDR3 spans 15 residues. Trimming removed 3 bases from V and 5 bases from J; junction bases left unmatched: 5. The CDR3 sequence: CASSFQGAGTGELFF. The CDR3 DNA sequence: TGTGCCAGCAGCTTCCAGGGGGCCGGAACCGGGGAGCTGTTTTTT.

This clonotype turned up a few times. Written as DNA, the CDR3 is TGCGCCAGCAGCTTGCTCCCCACAGGGGGTGACACTGAAGCTTTCTTT. Its protein product is CASSLLPTGGDTEAFF. V is TRBV5-1 and J is TRBJ1-1; 8 bases line up with TRBD1. The V and J ends lost 1 base and 3 bases, in that order; junction bases with no gene match: 8. The CDR3 has 16 amino acids. Germline CDR1 reads SGHRS; CDR2 reads YFSETQ. Full variable domain (missing parts from reference TRBV5-1 and TRBJ1-1): KAGVTQTPRYLIKTRGQQVTLSCSPISGHRSVSWYQQTPGQGLQFLFEYFSETQRNKGNFPGRFSGRQFSNSRSEMNVSTLELGDSALYLCASSLLPTGGDTEAFFGQGTRLTVV.

This clonotype was observed a handful of times. J is TRBJ2-3 and V is TRBV15; D unresolved. The V gene lost 1 base and the J gene lost 4 bases, with 9 bases spanning the gap. The CDR3 consists of 14 residues. The germline gives CDR1 LNHNV, CDR2 YYDKDF (reference sequence). In nucleotides, the CDR3 is TGTGCCACCAGCAGAGGGGGAACAGCAGATACGCAGTATTTT. Translated, it gives CATSRGGTADTQYF.

J is TRBJ1-5 and V is TRBV12-3 or TRBV12-4; D may be TRBD1 (5 bases). The length of the CDR3 is 12 residues. V lost 7 bases, J lost 4 bases, and 8 bases lay in between. The chain's CDR3 is CASTNRNQPQHF. CDR3 DNA sequence: TGTGCCAGCACTAACAGGAATCAGCCCCAGCATTTT.

In nucleotides, the CDR3 is TGTGCCAGCAGTTTGCTAGAGACTGAAGCTTTCTTT. Protein product: CASSLLETEAFF. The J gene is TRBJ1-1, the V gene TRBV12-3 or TRBV12-4; D is ambiguous. The V gene lost 3 bases and the J gene lost 5 bases, with 7 bases spanning the gap. There are 12 residues in the CDR3.

The chain uses TRBV2 and TRBJ2-5; D not certain. Trimming stripped 8 bases from V and 5 bases from J, with 6 bases between. CDR1 and CDR2 from the germline V gene are SNHLY and FYNNEI. The CDR3 runs 10 residues. As DNA, the CDR3 is TGTGCCAGCGCCAGCGAGACCCAGTACTTC. Encoded protein: CASASETQYF. Supplemented by reference TRBV2 and TRBJ2-5, the full variable domain reads EPEVTQTPSHQVTQMGQEVILRCVPISNHLYFYWYRQILGQKVEFLVSFYNNEISEKSEIFDDQFSVERPDGSNFTLKIRSTKLEDSAMYFCASASETQYFGPGTRLLVL.

This clonotype was observed a handful of times. The rearrangement joins TRBV15 to TRBJ2-7, with TRBD2 matching over 11 bases. This CDR3 is built from 17 residues. V trimming: 0 bases; J trimming: 7 bases; junction bases outside the gene matches: 11. Per germline, CDR1 LNHNV and CDR2 YYDKDF (reference sequence). CDR3 DNA sequence: TGTGCCACCAGCAGAGATCCCCTAGCGGGAGGAATGGGAGAGCAGTACTTC. Protein sequence: CATSRDPLAGGMGEQYF.

This clonotype was picked up many times. The chain is built from TRBV19 and TRBJ1-2; D may be TRBD1 (5 bases). This CDR3 spans 17 amino acids. V was trimmed by 2 bases and J by 8 bases, leaving 24 bases between them. Germline CDR1 is LNHDA and CDR2 is SQIVND (reference sequence). The CDR3 DNA reads TGTGCCAGTAGTATACCCCTCGTAGGGACCTCCAGGAGGGGCTACACCTTC. This encodes CASSIPLVGTSRRGYTF.

This clonotype was detected only a few times. The chain recombines TRBV12-3 or TRBV12-4 with TRBJ1-5; D unresolved. With 3 bases removed from V and 3 bases from J, the gap between germline ends came to 3 bases. The CDR3 loop spans 12 amino acids. The CDR3 sequence: CASSFDNQPQHF. CDR3 DNA sequence: TGTGCCAGCAGTTTTGACAATCAGCCCCAGCATTTT.

The chain recombines TRBV18 with TRBJ2-3; TRBD2 matches at 15 bases. CDR1 is KGHSH and CDR2 is LQKENI in the germline V gene. The CDR3 length is 16 residues. Trimming at V came to 3 bases and at J to 6 bases, leaving 4 bases not matched to a gene. The CDR3 DNA sequence: TGTGCCAGCTCACCCCGGACTAGCGGGGGGGTCGATACGCAGTATTTT. Its protein product is CASSPRTSGGVDTQYF.

The genes are TRBV15 and TRBJ2-1, with D perhaps matching TRBD1 (5 bases). Germline V gene sequence: CDR1 LNHNV, CDR2 YYDKDF (reference sequence). The CDR3 has 15 residues. V lost 1 base and J 0 bases, leaving 7 bases between the germline ends. The CDR3 region has the DNA TGTGCCACCAGCAGAGGAAGGGGCTCCTACAATGAGCAGTTCTTC. Encoded protein: CATSRGRGSYNEQFF.

The chain employs TRBV20-1 and TRBJ2-7, with TRBD1 as a possible D gene (6 bases). The CDR3 extends over 14 amino acids. Germline CDR1 and CDR2: DFQATT and SNEGSKA (reference sequence). V was clipped by 3 bases and J by 7 bases, with 19 bases between them. CDR3: CSARGNMGAGEQYF. CDR3 sequence (DNA): TGCAGTGCTAGGGGAAATATGGGGGCTGGGGAGCAGTACTTC.

This chain connects TRBV19 to TRBJ2-1; D is unresolved. Trimming pared 5 bases from V and 1 base from J, leaving 9 bases between. The CDR3 has 14 amino acids. From germline, CDR1 is LNHDA and CDR2 SQIVND (reference sequence). CDR3 in DNA: TGTGCCAGTAGTCCCAGTTTTTCCTACAATGAGCAGTTCTTC. As protein: CASSPSFSYNEQFF.

This clonotype came up many times. V usage is TRBV20-1 and J usage is TRBJ2-3; D possibly corresponds to TRBD1 (6 bases). Trimming left V 2 bases short and J 0 bases short, with 12 bases between. Germline loops: CDR1 DFQATT, CDR2 SNEGSKA (reference sequence). The CDR3 has 15 amino acids. The CDR3 coding sequence is TGCAGTGCTAGATCAGGGGCCCGTAGCACAGATACGCAGTATTTT. This encodes CSARSGARSTDTQYF.

The chain has TRBV30 and TRBJ2-3, with 7 bases identical to TRBD1. CDR3 length: 11 amino acids. The J segment lost 11 bases and the V segment lost 3 bases, leaving 5 bases of the junction unmatched. Germline loops: CDR1 GTSNPN, CDR2 SVGIG (reference sequence). CDR3 DNA: TGTGCCTGGAGCCCGGGGACAGTGCAGTATTTT. As protein: CAWSPGTVQYF.

In this sample, this clonotype turned up a few times. The V and J genes are TRBV28 and TRBJ1-2; unclear D gene. This CDR3 contains 14 residues. Trimming took 7 bases from V and 7 from J, leaving 19 bases between them. The germline V gene encodes CDR1 MDHEN and CDR2 SYDVKM. CDR3 DNA sequence: TGTGCCAGCAACAAGTGGGGAACGCCTAGTGGCTACACCTTC. Protein: CASNKWGTPSGYTF.

The chain uses TRBV24-1 and TRBJ2-1; possible D gene TRBD1, 6 bases. The CDR3 is 13 amino acids. The germline V and J ends were trimmed by 6 bases and 6 bases, with 11 bases remaining between them. Germline CDR1 is KGHDR and CDR2 is SFDVKD. CDR3: CATSPGTPNEQFF. The CDR3 DNA reads TGTGCCACCAGTCCAGGGACACCCAATGAGCAGTTCTTC.